The clone carrying this TCR beta chain was seen a handful of times. Its antigen remains unidentified. This entry comes from a study of T cell responses to AZD1222 COVID-19 vaccine. Study outcomes and limitations: Most donors were white British and more were female, and clonal diversity was possibly underestimated. Dominant CD4 TCR responses targeted spike regions 160-218 and 743-854. In all cases, repertoires were sampled only after the peak T cell response.

Per the germline V gene, CDR1 is GTSNPN and CDR2 is SVGIG (reference sequence). V lost 5 bases to trimming and J lost 6 bases; unmatched junction nucleotides: 1. The CDR3 consists of 11 residues. Generated by immunoSEQ multiplex PCR, the TCRdb table keeps only in-frame clones and is missing some. The data contain 200,000 or so clones, 85% to 95% of them seen just once; the ten biggest clones take up roughly 1%. The clonotype was recovered from an adult in good health. Sequencing used peripheral blood, obtained on day 0 of MenACWY control vaccination. This chain joins TRBV30 and TRBJ2-5; 9 bases agree with TRBD2. This CDR3 reads CAWGLAKTQYF. The CDR3 DNA reads as TGTGCCTGGGGACTAGCGAAGACCCAGTACTTC.